The 31 T cell receptor beta chains given below trace back to one sample, sequenced in a study of blood T cell repertoires in COVID-19. The assay was immunoSEQ multiplex PCR, and TCRdb's table has in-frame clones only and misses some. Here the sample spans about 200,000 clones, approximately 87% being singletons. Sequenced sample: peripheral blood. These receptors all stem from a woman in her sixties or seventies with acute or convalescent COVID-19.

This chain joins TRBV18 and TRBJ2-5; TRBD1 matches 9 bases. V shed 3 bases and J 5 bases; nucleotides not matched to a gene: 4. Germline assignment: CDR1 KGHSH and CDR2 LQKENI. This CDR3 region has 14 residues. The CDR3 reads CASSPATGGETQYF. CDR3 coding DNA: TGTGCCAGCTCACCGGCGACAGGGGGGGAGACCCAGTACTTC.

For the CDR3, the DNA is TGTGCCAGCAGACTTACAGGGGGGACGGATACGCAGTATTTT. Its translation: CASRLTGGTDTQYF. The V and J genes are TRBV28 and TRBJ2-3; 8 nucleotides agree with TRBD1. The CDR3 totals 14 residues. Germline V gene data show CDR1 as MDHEN and CDR2 as SYDVKM. Trimming at V came to 6 bases and at J to 6 bases, leaving 8 bases not matched to a gene.

The J gene is TRBJ1-2, the V gene TRBV29-1; D unclear. Germline V lookup: CDR1 SQVTM, CDR2 ANQGSEA. The CDR3 spans 12 residues. Deletions cut 4 bases from V and 1 base from J, with 7 bases between. CDR3 bases: TGCAGCGTTGGAGCGAGTAACTATGGCTACACCTTC. Its protein product is CSVGASNYGYTF.

This clone has a handful of counts. V and J are TRBV27 and TRBJ1-3; the D gene is possibly TRBD1 (5 bases). The CDR3 has 16 residues. Trimming shortened V by 5 bases and J by 0 bases, and 14 bases separated the two germline ends. In germline, CDR1 is MNHEY, CDR2 SMNVEV (reference sequence). The chain's CDR3 is CASSLRGLSSGNTIYF. The DNA for the CDR3 is TGTGCCAGCAGTCTAAGGGGCCTTTCCTCTGGAAACACCATATATTTT.

The J gene is TRBJ1-3, the V gene TRBV2; TRBD1 agrees at 9 bases. Germline trimming cut 5 bases from V and 3 bases from J; bases unmatched to any gene: 5. The CDR3 covers 15 residues. Germline CDR1 SNHLY, CDR2 FYNNEI. The CDR3 protein is CASSPGQGNGNTIYF. CDR3 sequence (DNA): TGTGCCAGCAGTCCGGGACAGGGAAATGGAAACACCATATATTTT.

This clone was found once. The chain is built from TRBV7-9 and TRBJ1-5; possibly TRBD1 for D (5 bases). Germline V gene data show CDR1 as SEHNR and CDR2 as FQNEAQ (reference sequence). The CDR3 runs to 13 residues. Trimming cost V 0 bases and J 14 bases, with 14 bases left between them. CDR3 protein: CASSLAGGTLKHF. In DNA, the CDR3 is TGTGCCAGCAGCTTAGCGGGAGGGACCCTAAAGCATTTT.

The rearrangement joins TRBV7-3 to TRBJ2-2, with 11 positions matching TRBD2. Looked up from germline, CDR1 is SGHTA and CDR2 is FQGTGA. The CDR3 is 16 amino acids. J gave up 4 bases and V 5 bases, and 6 bases lay outside the gene matches. CDR3 amino acids: CASSTRLAGGTGELFF. The CDR3 DNA reads as TGTGCCAGCAGCACTAGGCTAGCGGGAGGCACCGGGGAGCTGTTTTTT.

The CDR3 spells CASSQTGVSHNSPLHF. CDR3 bases: TGCGCCAGCAGCCAGACAGGGGTCAGCCATAATTCACCCCTCCACTTT. The chain couples TRBV4-1 to TRBJ1-6; 8 nucleotides agree with TRBD1. Germline CDR1 reads MGHRA; CDR2 reads YSYEKL. V dropped 3 bases and J dropped 5; count of bases not matched to a gene: 6. This CDR3 region has 16 residues.

The chain has TRBV2 and TRBJ1-5; D ambiguous. This CDR3 region has 13 residues. Trimming took off 7 bases at V and 2 bases at J, with 9 bases between the two ends. Germline values: CDR1 SNHLY, CDR2 FYNNEI. The CDR3 spells CASKDLGNQPQHF. CDR3 sequence (DNA): TGTGCCAGCAAGGATCTAGGCAATCAGCCCCAGCATTTT.

The chain uses TRBV6-5 and TRBJ2-7; 7 nucleotides agree with TRBD1. The length of the CDR3 is 14 residues. Trimming took 10 bases from V and 0 from J; bases not matched to a gene: 9. Germline CDR1 and CDR2: MNHEY and SVGAGI. Written as DNA, the CDR3 is TGTGCCACCGATGACAGGGTACCCTCCTACGAGCAGTACTTC. This codes for CATDDRVPSYEQYF.

The chain is built from TRBV6-4 and TRBJ2-1; 9 bases align to TRBD1. With 1 base clipped from V and 7 bases from J, the junction kept 5 bases outside the gene matches. The CDR3 contains 15 residues. CDR1 MRHNA and CDR2 SNTAGT come from the germline V gene. CDR3: CASSDWGTGRNEQFF. The CDR3 bases are TGTGCCAGCAGTGACTGGGGGACAGGGCGTAATGAGCAGTTCTTC.

The rearrangement joins TRBV29-1 to TRBJ2-1; D might be TRBD2 (5 bases). The V and J ends lost 4 bases and 0 bases respectively, with 19 bases between them. Per germline, CDR1 SQVTM and CDR2 ANQGSEA. The CDR3 has 17 residues. The CDR3 nucleotides read TGCAGCGTTGTTTCCCGACCCGGGGTAAGCTCCTACAATGAGCAGTTCTTC. It specifies CSVVSRPGVSSYNEQFF.

V is TRBV13 and J is TRBJ1-3; perhaps TRBD1 as D (5 bases). Germline CDR1 and CDR2: PRHDT and FYEKMQ (reference sequence). There are 14 residues in the CDR3. Trimming took 6 bases from V and 8 from J, leaving 17 bases between them. The CDR3 is CASSTLEGLDTIYF. CDR3 in DNA: TGTGCCAGCAGTACTCTGGAGGGGTTGGACACCATATATTTT. The full variable domain, rest sourced from reference TRBV13 and TRBJ1-3, is AAGVIQSPRHLIKEKRETATLKCYPIPRHDTVYWYQQGPGQDPQFLISFYEKMQSDKGSIPDRFSAQQFSDYHSELNMSSLELGDSALYFCASSTLEGLDTIYFGEGSWLTVV.

This chain joins TRBV20-1 and TRBJ2-1, with 7 bases matching TRBD2. This CDR3 has 12 amino acids. V shed 3 bases, J shed 9 bases, and the junction held 5 bases outside the gene matches. Germline V gives CDR1 DFQATT, CDR2 SNEGSKA (reference sequence). CDR3 DNA: TGCAGTGCTAGTGTAGCGGGTGGTGAGCAGTTCTTC. Translating it yields CSASVAGGEQFF.

This sequence joins TRBV5-4 and TRBJ2-2; D unclear. The germline CDR1 and CDR2 sequences are SGHNT and YYREEE (reference sequence). Trimming took off 0 bases at V and 3 bases at J, with 9 bases between the two ends. The CDR3 length is 15 residues. The CDR3 protein is CASSLDRVYTGELFF. The DNA of the CDR3 is TGTGCCAGCAGCTTGGATCGCGTCTACACCGGGGAGCTGTTTTTT.

In nucleotides, the CDR3 is TGTGCCAGCAGCCAAATGGTTGGAGGGGCCCACACTGAAGCTTTCTTT. Amino acid sequence: CASSQMVGGAHTEAFF. V is TRBV3-1 (or the pseudogene TRBV3-2) and J is TRBJ1-1, with D possibly matching TRBD1 (5 bases). CDR3 length: 16 residues. Germline V CDR1 and CDR2: LGHDT, YNNKEL (reference sequence). With 2 bases removed from V and 3 bases from J, the gap between germline ends came to 16 bases.

This clone has only one observation. The chain employs TRBV7-3 and TRBJ2-1; 7 nucleotides align to TRBD1. V trimming: 4 bases; J trimming: 9 bases; junction bases outside the gene matches: 15. The CDR3 contains 16 residues. The germline gives CDR1 SGHTA, CDR2 FQGTGA. The CDR3 loop reads CASSSQGRGLGGEQFF. The CDR3, as DNA: TGTGCCAGCAGCTCTCAGGGAAGGGGGCTTGGTGGTGAGCAGTTCTTC.

The rearrangement uses TRBV27 and TRBJ2-5, with a possible D match to TRBD1 (5 bases). The CDR3 sequence is 13 residues long. Trimming pared 5 bases from V and 2 bases from J, leaving 9 bases between. CDR1 is MNHEY and CDR2 is SMNVEV in the germline V gene (reference sequence). The CDR3 here is CASSTTEQETQYF. The CDR3 DNA follows: TGTGCCAGCAGTACGACAGAACAAGAGACCCAGTACTTC.

The chain couples TRBV5-6 to TRBJ2-1, with 13 bases lining up with TRBD2. Per germline, CDR1 SGHDT and CDR2 YYEEEE. With V trimmed by 4 bases and J by 3 bases, 10 bases remained unmatched. The CDR3 totals 18 residues. This CDR3 reads CASSLGTSGETFYNEQFF. The DNA of the CDR3 is TGTGCCAGCAGCCTGGGGACTAGCGGGGAGACGTTCTACAATGAGCAGTTCTTC. The full variable domain, rest sourced from reference TRBV5-6 and TRBJ2-1, is DAGVTQSPTHLIKTRGQQVTLRCSPKSGHDTVSWYQQALGQGPQFIFQYYEEEERQRGNFPDRFSGHQFPNYSSELNVNALLLGDSALYLCASSLGTSGETFYNEQFFGPGTRLTVL.

J is TRBJ2-1 and V is TRBV4-3; 10 bases are a match to TRBD1. V lost 0 bases and J lost 7; bases outside the gene matches: 3. Germline CDR1 LGHNA, CDR2 YSLEER. The CDR3 consists of 15 residues. CDR3 amino acids: CASSQDRTGGNEQFF. Written as DNA, the CDR3 is TGCGCCAGCAGCCAAGATCGGACAGGGGGAAATGAGCAGTTCTTC.

This clone was found once. This chain connects TRBV5-4 to TRBJ1-2; 9 bases fit TRBD1. The germline CDR1 and CDR2 sequences are SGHNT and YYREEE (reference sequence). The CDR3 has 14 residues. V trimming: 5 bases; J trimming: 2 bases; junction bases outside the gene matches: 4. CDR3: CASRRDRGNYGYTF. The CDR3 DNA sequence: TGTGCCAGCAGACGCGACAGGGGGAACTATGGCTACACCTTC.

The rearrangement uses TRBV7-9 and TRBJ2-3; D unresolved. The CDR3 runs to 12 residues. The germline V gene encodes CDR1 SEHNR and CDR2 FQNEAQ (reference sequence). The germline V and J ends were trimmed by 2 bases and 6 bases, with 6 bases remaining between them. Here the CDR3 reads CASSLMADTQYF. The CDR3 DNA reads as TGTGCCAGCAGCTTAATGGCTGATACGCAGTATTTT.

The rearrangement uses TRBV6-5 and TRBJ2-1, with TRBD2 identical over 10 bases. Trimming at V came to 5 bases and at J to 7 bases, leaving 8 bases not matched to a gene. This CDR3 spans 15 amino acids. The germline CDR1 and CDR2 sequences are MNHEY and SVGAGI. CDR3 DNA sequence: TGTGCCAGCAGTCGAGCGGGGGGGCTCATGAATGAGCAGTTCTTC. It specifies CASSRAGGLMNEQFF.

The V gene is TRBV5-5, the J gene TRBJ2-7; TRBD1 is a possible D gene (6 bases). Trimming stripped 7 bases from V and 4 bases from J, with 15 bases between. The CDR3 sequence is 13 residues long. Germline assignment: CDR1 SGHKS and CDR2 YYEKEE (reference sequence). The CDR3 protein is CASGRDIEYEQYF. CDR3 nucleotides: TGTGCCAGCGGCCGGGACATTGAGTACGAGCAGTACTTC.

The rearrangement uses TRBV5-1 and TRBJ2-5; weak D call: TRBD2 (6 bases). Trimming took 5 bases from V and 4 from J, leaving 12 bases between them. Germline assignment: CDR1 SGHRS and CDR2 YFSETQ. The CDR3 is 13 residues long. In DNA form, the CDR3 reads TGCGCCAGCAGTTCCGGAGGGACAGAGACCCAGTACTTC. It specifies CASSSGGTETQYF. Filled out from reference TRBV5-1 and TRBJ2-5, the complete variable domain reads KAGVTQTPRYLIKTRGQQVTLSCSPISGHRSVSWYQQTPGQGLQFLFEYFSETQRNKGNFPGRFSGRQFSNSRSEMNVSTLELGDSALYLCASSSGGTETQYFGPGTRLLVL.

This sequence joins TRBV18 and TRBJ2-2; 10 bases align to TRBD2. The length of the CDR3 is 15 residues. Germline V CDR1 and CDR2: KGHSH, LQKENI. V gave up 4 bases and J gave up 6 bases; unmatched junction bases: 5. In nucleotides, the CDR3 is TGTGCCAGCTCACTGGGACTAGCGACGGCCGGGGAGCTGTTTTTT. Protein sequence: CASSLGLATAGELFF.

This clone appeared once. The chain uses TRBV19 and TRBJ1-1, with 9 nucleotides matching TRBD1. CDR3 size: 14 residues. Germline V CDR1 and CDR2: LNHDA, SQIVND (reference sequence). Trimming took 7 bases from V and 1 from J; bases not matched to a gene: 4. The CDR3 reads CASIGGQGNTEAFF. CDR3 in DNA: TGTGCCAGTATTGGGGGACAGGGGAACACTGAAGCTTTCTTT. The whole variable domain, filled in from reference TRBV19 and TRBJ1-1, reads DGGITQSPKYLFRKEGQNVTLSCEQNLNHDAMYWYRQDPGQGLRLIYYSQIVNDFQKGDIAEGYSVSREKKESFPLTVTSAQKNPTAFYLCASIGGQGNTEAFFGQGTRLTVV.

The rearrangement uses TRBV2 and TRBJ1-4, with D unclear. This CDR3 region has 14 residues. In germline, CDR1 is SNHLY, CDR2 FYNNEI. The germline V and J ends were trimmed by 8 bases and 0 bases, with 10 bases remaining between them. CDR3: CASRRDPTNEKLFF. The CDR3 DNA follows: TGTGCCAGCCGGAGGGATCCAACTAATGAAAAACTGTTTTTT.

The V and J genes are TRBV19 and TRBJ1-6; no clear D gene. V was trimmed by 9 bases and J by 8 bases, leaving 17 bases between them. The germline gives CDR1 LNHDA, CDR2 SQIVND (reference sequence). The CDR3 length is 14 residues. The CDR3 loop reads CASSKGGRYSPLHF. The CDR3 DNA follows: TGTGCCAGCAGCAAAGGAGGGAGGTATTCACCCCTCCACTTT.

This chain connects TRBV7-9 to TRBJ2-7, with 10 bases identical to TRBD2. The CDR3 covers 14 residues. V was clipped by 7 bases and J by 3 bases; unmatched bases: 6. Germline assignment: CDR1 SEHNR and CDR2 FQNEAQ (reference sequence). The CDR3 bases are TGTGCCAGCACCTCTAGCGGGAGTAACTACGAGCAGTACTTC. This gives the protein CASTSSGSNYEQYF.

This chain uses TRBV7-2 with TRBJ1-6; TRBD1 is a possible D gene (5 bases). Trimming pared 0 bases from V and 6 bases from J, leaving 9 bases between. Germline-derived CDR1 and CDR2 are SGHTA and FQGNSA. There are 15 residues in the CDR3. CDR3 nucleotides: TGTGCCAGCAGCTTAGCGGTCGGGGGTAATTCACCCCTCCACTTT. Translation: CASSLAVGGNSPLHF.